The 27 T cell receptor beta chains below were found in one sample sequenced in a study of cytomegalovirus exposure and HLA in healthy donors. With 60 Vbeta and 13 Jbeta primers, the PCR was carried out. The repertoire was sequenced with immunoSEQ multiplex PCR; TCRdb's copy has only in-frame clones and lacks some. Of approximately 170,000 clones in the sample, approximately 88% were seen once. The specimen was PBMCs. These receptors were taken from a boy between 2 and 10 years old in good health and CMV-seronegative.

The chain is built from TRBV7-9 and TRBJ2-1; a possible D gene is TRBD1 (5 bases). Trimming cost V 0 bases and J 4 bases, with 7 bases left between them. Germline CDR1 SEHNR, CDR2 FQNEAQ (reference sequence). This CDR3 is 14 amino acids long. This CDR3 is CASSLASGYNEQFF. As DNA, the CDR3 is TGTGCCAGCAGCTTAGCGTCAGGGTACAATGAGCAGTTCTTC. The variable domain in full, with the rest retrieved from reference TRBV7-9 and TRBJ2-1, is DTGVSQNPRHKITKRGQNVTFRCDPISEHNRLYWYRQTLGQGPEFLTYFQNEAQLEKSRLLSDRFSAERPKGSFSTLEIQRTEQGDSAMYLCASSLASGYNEQFFGPGTRLTVL.

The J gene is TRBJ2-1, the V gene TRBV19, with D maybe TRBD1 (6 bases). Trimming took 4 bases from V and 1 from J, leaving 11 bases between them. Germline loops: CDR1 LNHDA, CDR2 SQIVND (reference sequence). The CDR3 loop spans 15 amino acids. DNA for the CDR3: TGTGCCAGTAGTACCCCAGGGGTGTCCTACAATGAGCAGTTCTTC. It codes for CASSTPGVSYNEQFF.

The CDR3 nucleotides read TGTGCCAGCAGTGCCCACAGTGGGGGGGGATACGAGCAGTACTTC. This codes for CASSAHSGGGYEQYF. The V and J genes are TRBV6-1 and TRBJ2-7; 7 bases are shared with TRBD2. V was clipped by 4 bases and J by 4 bases; unmatched bases: 10. The CDR3 runs 15 residues. Germline values: CDR1 MNHNS, CDR2 SASEGT.

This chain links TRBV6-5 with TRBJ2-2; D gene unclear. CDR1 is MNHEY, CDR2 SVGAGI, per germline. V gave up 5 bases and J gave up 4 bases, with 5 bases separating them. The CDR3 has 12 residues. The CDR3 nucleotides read TGTGCCAGCAGTCAAGCCACCGGGGAGCTGTTTTTT. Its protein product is CASSQATGELFF.

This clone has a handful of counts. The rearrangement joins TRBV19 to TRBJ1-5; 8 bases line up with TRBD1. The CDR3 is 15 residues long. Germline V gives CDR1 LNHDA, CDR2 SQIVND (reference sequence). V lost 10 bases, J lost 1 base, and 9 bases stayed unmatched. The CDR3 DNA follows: TGTGCCACCATCGGGACAGGACGGAGCAATCAGCCCCAGCATTTT. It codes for CATIGTGRSNQPQHF.

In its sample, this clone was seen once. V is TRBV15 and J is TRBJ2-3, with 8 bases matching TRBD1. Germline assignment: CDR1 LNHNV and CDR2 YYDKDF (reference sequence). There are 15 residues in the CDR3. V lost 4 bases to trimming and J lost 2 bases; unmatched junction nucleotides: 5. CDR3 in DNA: TGTGCCACCAGCATTCGGACAGGGCCCACAGATACGCAGTATTTT. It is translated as CATSIRTGPTDTQYF.

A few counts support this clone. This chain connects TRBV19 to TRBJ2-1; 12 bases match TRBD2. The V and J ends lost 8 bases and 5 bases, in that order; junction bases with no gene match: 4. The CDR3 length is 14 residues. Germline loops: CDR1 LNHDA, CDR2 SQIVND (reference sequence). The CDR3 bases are TGTGCCAGTCTCGGACTAGCGGGAAACAATGAGCAGTTCTTC. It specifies CASLGLAGNNEQFF.

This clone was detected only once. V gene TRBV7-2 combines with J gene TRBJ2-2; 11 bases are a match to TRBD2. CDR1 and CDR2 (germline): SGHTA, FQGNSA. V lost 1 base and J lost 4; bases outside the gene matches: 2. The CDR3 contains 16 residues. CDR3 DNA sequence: TGTGCCAGCAGCTTAGATCTAGCGGGAGGCACCGGGGAGCTGTTTTTT. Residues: CASSLDLAGGTGELFF.

The CDR3 reads CASSPTVSNSPLHF. The CDR3 DNA follows: TGTGCCAGTAGCCCGACAGTGTCTAATTCACCCCTCCACTTT. The V call is TRBV19, the J call TRBJ1-6, with a tentative D call TRBD1 (5 bases). The CDR3 totals 14 residues. V lost 6 bases and J 6 bases, leaving 12 bases between the germline ends. Germline V gene data show CDR1 as LNHDA and CDR2 as SQIVND (reference sequence). Drawing the rest from reference TRBV19 and TRBJ1-6, the complete variable domain is DGGITQSPKYLFRKEGQNVTLSCEQNLNHDAMYWYRQDPGQGLRLIYYSQIVNDFQKGDIAEGYSVSREKKESFPLTVTSAQKNPTAFYLCASSPTVSNSPLHFGNGTRLTVT.

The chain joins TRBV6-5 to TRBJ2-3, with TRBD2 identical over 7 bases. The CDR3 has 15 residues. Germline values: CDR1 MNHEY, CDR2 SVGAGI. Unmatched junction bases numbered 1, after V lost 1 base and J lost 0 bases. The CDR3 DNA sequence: TGTGCCAGCAGTTACTGGGGGGGTAGCACAGATACGCAGTATTTT. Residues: CASSYWGGSTDTQYF.

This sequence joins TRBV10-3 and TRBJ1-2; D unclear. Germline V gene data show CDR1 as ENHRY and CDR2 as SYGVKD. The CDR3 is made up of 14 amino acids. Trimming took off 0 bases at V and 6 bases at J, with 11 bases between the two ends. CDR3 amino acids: CAISESFQSDGYTF. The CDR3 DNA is TGTGCCATCAGTGAGTCCTTCCAAAGCGATGGCTACACCTTC.

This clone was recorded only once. The DNA of the CDR3 is TGTGCCAGCAGCCCCCAACCCGGGAGATTCTCTGGAAACACCATATATTTT. Residues: CASSPQPGRFSGNTIYF. V usage is TRBV5-5 and J usage is TRBJ1-3; D gene ambiguous. This CDR3 region has 17 residues. Trimming shortened V by 4 bases and J by 0 bases, and 17 bases separated the two germline ends. The germline CDR1 and CDR2 sequences are SGHKS and YYEKEE (reference sequence).

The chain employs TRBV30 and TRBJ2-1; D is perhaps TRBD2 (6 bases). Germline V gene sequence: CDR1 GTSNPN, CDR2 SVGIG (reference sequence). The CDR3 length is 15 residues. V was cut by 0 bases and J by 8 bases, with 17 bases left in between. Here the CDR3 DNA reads TGTGCCTGGAGTGTTGGGCGGGACCCTGGGGATGAGCAGTTCTTC. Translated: CAWSVGRDPGDEQFF.

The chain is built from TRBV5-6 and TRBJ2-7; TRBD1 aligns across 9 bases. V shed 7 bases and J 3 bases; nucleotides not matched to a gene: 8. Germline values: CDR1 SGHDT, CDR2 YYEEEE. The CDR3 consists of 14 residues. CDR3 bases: TGTGCCAGCGGTCCGGGGACAGGGTACTACGAGCAGTACGTC. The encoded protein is CASGPGTGYYEQYV.

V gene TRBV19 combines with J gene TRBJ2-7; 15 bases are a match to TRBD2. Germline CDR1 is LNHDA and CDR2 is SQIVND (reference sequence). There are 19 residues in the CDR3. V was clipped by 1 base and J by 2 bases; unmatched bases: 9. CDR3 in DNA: TGTGCCAGTAGTATAGCCCCGGGACTAGCGGGAGGTGAGACCTACGAGCAGTACTTC. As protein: CASSIAPGLAGGETYEQYF.

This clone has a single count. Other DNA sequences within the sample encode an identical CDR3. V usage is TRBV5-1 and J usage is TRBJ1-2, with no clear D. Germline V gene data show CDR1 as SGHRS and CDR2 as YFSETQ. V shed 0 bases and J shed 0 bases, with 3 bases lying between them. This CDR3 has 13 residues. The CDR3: CASSLDTNYGYTF. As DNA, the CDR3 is TGCGCCAGCAGCTTGGACACTAACTATGGCTACACCTTC.

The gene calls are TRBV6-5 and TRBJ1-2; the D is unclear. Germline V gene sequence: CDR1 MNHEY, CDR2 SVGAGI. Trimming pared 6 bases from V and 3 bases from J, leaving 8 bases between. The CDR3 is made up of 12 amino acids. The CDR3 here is CASRNVDYGYTF. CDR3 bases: TGTGCCAGCAGGAACGTAGACTATGGCTACACCTTC.

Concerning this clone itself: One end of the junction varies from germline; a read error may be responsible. The CDR3 protein is CAGSEEGDRIEETQYF. CDR3 in DNA: TGTGCCGGCAGTGAAGAGGGGGACAGAATAGAAGAGACCCAGTACTTC. The J gene is TRBJ2-5, the V gene TRBV6-1; TRBD1 agrees at 7 bases. CDR1 and CDR2 from the germline V gene are MNHNS and SASEGT. This CDR3 has 16 residues.

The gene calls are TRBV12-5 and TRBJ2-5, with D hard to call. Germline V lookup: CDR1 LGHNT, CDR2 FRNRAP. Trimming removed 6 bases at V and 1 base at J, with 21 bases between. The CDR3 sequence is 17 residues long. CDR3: CASGRLTNSELQETQYF. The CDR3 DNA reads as TGTGCTAGTGGCCGCCTAACCAATTCCGAGCTCCAAGAGACCCAGTACTTC.

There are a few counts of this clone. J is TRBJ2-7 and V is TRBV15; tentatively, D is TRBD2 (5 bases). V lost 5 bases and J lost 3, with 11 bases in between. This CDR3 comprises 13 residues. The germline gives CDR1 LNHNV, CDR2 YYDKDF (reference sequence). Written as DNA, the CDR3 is TGTGCCACCAGCCCGCTAGCAAACTACGAGCAGTACGTC. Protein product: CATSPLANYEQYV.

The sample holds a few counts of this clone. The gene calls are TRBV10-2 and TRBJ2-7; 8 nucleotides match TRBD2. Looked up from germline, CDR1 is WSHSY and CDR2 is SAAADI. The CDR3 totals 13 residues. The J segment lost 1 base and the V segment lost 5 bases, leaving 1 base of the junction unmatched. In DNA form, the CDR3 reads TGCGCCAGCAGTTTAGCGGGGTCCTACGAGCAGTACTTC. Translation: CASSLAGSYEQYF.

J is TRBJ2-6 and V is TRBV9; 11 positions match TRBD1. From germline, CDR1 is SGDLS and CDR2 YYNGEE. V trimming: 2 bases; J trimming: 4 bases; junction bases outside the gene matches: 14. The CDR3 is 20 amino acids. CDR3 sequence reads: CASSVDRLWTGGTGANVLTF. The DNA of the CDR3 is TGTGCCAGCAGCGTCGACCGCCTTTGGACAGGGGGCACCGGGGCCAACGTCCTGACTTTC.

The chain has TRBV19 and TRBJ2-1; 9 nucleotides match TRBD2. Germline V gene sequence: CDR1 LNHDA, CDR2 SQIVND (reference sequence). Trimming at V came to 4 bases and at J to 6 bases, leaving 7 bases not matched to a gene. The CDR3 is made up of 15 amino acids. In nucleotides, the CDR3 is TGTGCCAGTAGTAGGGCGCCTAGCGGGATCAATGAGCAGTTCTTC. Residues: CASSRAPSGINEQFF.

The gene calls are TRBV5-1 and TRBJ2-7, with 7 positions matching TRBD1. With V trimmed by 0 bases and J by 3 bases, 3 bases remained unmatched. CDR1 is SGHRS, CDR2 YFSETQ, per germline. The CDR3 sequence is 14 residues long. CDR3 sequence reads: CASSLAAGGYEQYF. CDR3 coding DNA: TGCGCCAGCAGCTTGGCGGCAGGGGGCTACGAGCAGTACTTC.

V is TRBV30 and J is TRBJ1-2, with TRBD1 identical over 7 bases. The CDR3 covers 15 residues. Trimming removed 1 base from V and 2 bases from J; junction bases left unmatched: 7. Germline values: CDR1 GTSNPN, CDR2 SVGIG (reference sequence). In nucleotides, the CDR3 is TGTGCCTGGAGTGATTGGACAGGAAGGAACTATGGCTACACCTTC. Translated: CAWSDWTGRNYGYTF.

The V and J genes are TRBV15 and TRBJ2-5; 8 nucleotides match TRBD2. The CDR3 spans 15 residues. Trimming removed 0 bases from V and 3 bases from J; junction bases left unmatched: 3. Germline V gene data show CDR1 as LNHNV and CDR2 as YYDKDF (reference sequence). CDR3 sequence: CATSREAGGKETQYF. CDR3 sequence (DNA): TGTGCCACCAGCAGAGAGGCGGGGGGAAAAGAGACCCAGTACTTC.

Here the CDR3 reads CAWSLQGEIEAFF. The CDR3 DNA sequence: TGTGCCTGGAGTCTTCAGGGGGAAATTGAAGCTTTCTTT. The chain carries TRBV30 and TRBJ1-1, with TRBD1 matching over 7 bases. V shed 2 bases and J 7 bases; nucleotides not matched to a gene: 7. CDR3 length: 13 amino acids. Germline-derived CDR1 and CDR2 are GTSNPN and SVGIG (reference sequence).